The clone carrying this T cell receptor (beta chain) has a handful of counts. The antigen remains unidentified. Amplification used 60 Vbeta primers and 13 Jbeta primers. How the authors handled the data: Roughly 11 million of the 80 million or so unique TCR beta chains counted in a later analysis were shared. The repertoire was sequenced with immunoSEQ multiplex PCR; TCRdb's copy has only in-frame clones and lacks some. Clone size and the V and J calls come from that table; the DNA yielded D and trimming. The table has approximately 180,000 clones, just over 75% seen once. The sample belongs to a study of cytomegalovirus exposure and HLA in healthy donors. Whole-study findings and limits: The study dropped some indistinguishable V segments, TRBV6-2 and TRBV6-3 among them. When presence/absence was analysed, sequencing depth was taken to be roughly uniform across donors. Sequencing artifact likely explains a cluster of highly shared sequence variants.

Unmatched junction bases numbered 8, after V lost 3 bases and J lost 7 bases. The CDR3 is 15 residues long. CDR1 and CDR2 (germline): GTSNPN, SVGIG (reference sequence). The origin of this receptor is an older woman in good health and CMV-seropositive. The chain couples TRBV30 to TRBJ1-6; TRBD1 matches at 8 bases. Sequencing was done on a sample of PBMCs. In DNA form, the CDR3 reads TGTGCCTGGAGCGCCGGACAGGGAGGGAATTCACCCCTCCACTTT. This gives the protein CAWSAGQGGNSPLHF.